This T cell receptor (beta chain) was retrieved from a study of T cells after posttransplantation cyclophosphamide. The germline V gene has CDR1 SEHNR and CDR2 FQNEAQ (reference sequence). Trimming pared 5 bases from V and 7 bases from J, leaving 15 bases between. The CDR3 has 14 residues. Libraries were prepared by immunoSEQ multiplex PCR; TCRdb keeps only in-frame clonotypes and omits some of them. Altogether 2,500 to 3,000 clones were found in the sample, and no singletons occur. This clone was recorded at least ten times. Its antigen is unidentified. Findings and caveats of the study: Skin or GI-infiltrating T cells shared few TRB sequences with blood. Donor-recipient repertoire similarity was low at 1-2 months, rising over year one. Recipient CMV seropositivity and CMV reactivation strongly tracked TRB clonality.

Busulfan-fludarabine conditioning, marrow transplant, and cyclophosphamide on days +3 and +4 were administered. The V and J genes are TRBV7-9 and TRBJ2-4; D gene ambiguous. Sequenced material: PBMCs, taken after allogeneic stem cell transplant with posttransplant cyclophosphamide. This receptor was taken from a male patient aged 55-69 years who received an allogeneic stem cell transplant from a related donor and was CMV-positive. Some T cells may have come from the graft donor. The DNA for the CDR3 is TGTGCCAGCAGCCCCCCCGACTTCGGGAACATTCAGTACTTC. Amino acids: CASSPPDFGNIQYF. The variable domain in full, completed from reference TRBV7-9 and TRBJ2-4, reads DTGVSQNPRHKITKRGQNVTFRCDPISEHNRLYWYRQTLGQGPEFLTYFQNEAQLEKSRLLSDRFSAERPKGSFSTLEIQRTEQGDSAMYLCASSPPDFGNIQYFGAGTRLSVL.